The rows below give T cell receptor beta chains drawn from one sample of a study of blood T cell repertoires in COVID-19. Assay: immunoSEQ multiplex PCR; the TCRdb copy retains only in-frame clones and omits some. The table records about 250,000 clones, about nine tenths of them present only once. Sequencing was performed on peripheral blood. Receptor source: a middle-aged woman who had recovered from COVID-19. CDR3s include the opening cysteine and the closing phenylalanine or tryptophan.

CDR3 protein: CAWSDRDRVSNEQYF
CDR3 length: 15
J gene: TRBJ2-7
V gene: TRBV30

CDR3 protein: CASSLGSDTESSYEQYF
CDR3 length: 17
J gene: TRBJ2-7
V gene: TRBV7-9

CDR3 protein: CASGPGQGTEQYF
CDR3 length: 13
J gene: TRBJ2-7
V gene: TRBV12-5

CDR3 protein: CASSETSGSSGANVLTF
CDR3 length: 17
J gene: TRBJ2-6
V gene: TRBV7-9

CDR3 protein: CASSLVGSGSLDEQYF
CDR3 length: 16
J gene: TRBJ2-7
V gene: TRBV5-1

CDR3 protein: CASRGTPQETQYF
CDR3 length: 13
J gene: TRBJ2-5
V gene: TRBV2

CDR3 protein: CATSELGQDNEQFF
CDR3 length: 14
J gene: TRBJ2-1
V gene: TRBV24-1

CDR3 protein: CASSHRGDRTETQYF
CDR3 length: 15
J gene: TRBJ2-5
V gene: TRBV14

CDR3 protein: CASSRGQGNNEQFF
CDR3 length: 14
J gene: TRBJ2-1
V gene: TRBV7-3

CDR3 protein: CASSLAIRDTQYF
CDR3 length: 13
J gene: TRBJ2-3
V gene: TRBV7-2

CDR3 protein: CASSTGTKVYEQYF
CDR3 length: 14
J gene: TRBJ2-7
V gene: TRBV7-9